These T cell receptor beta chains were read from a single sample in a study of blood T cell repertoires in COVID-19. Sequencing used immunoSEQ multiplex PCR; TCRdb keeps in-frame clones, though not all of them. The sample carries around 260,000 clones, roughly 89% recorded once. Material for sequencing was peripheral blood. The origin of the receptors is a man aged 25-40 years with acute or convalescent COVID-19. Each CDR3 is given with its conserved first and last residue. The D gene is left open where the match is weak. A row's size may be missing; if present it is once, few, many or a size class.

CDR3nt	CDR3aa	d_gene	v_gene	j_gene	abundance
TGTGCCATCCAACAGGGCGTTAATGAAAAACTGTTTTTT	CAIQQGVNEKLFF	.	TRBV10-3	TRBJ1-4	.
TGTGCCATCAGGAACCGGGACAGCAATTCACCCCTCCACTTT	CAIRNRDSNSPLHF	TRBD1	TRBV10-3	TRBJ1-6	.
TGTGCCAGCAGTGAATCCCACCCGCGGGGAAACATTCAGTACTTC	CASSESHPRGNIQYF	.	TRBV25-1	TRBJ2-4	.
TGTGCCAGCAGCTTGGAACAGGGGTTCTATGGCTACACCTTC	CASSLEQGFYGYTF	TRBD1	TRBV5-6	TRBJ1-2	.
TGTGCCAGCAGTGAATGGGGGTGGGGACAGATTAACTATGGCTACACCTTC	CASSEWGWGQINYGYTF	TRBD1	TRBV6-1	TRBJ1-2	.
TGCGCCAGCAGCCAAGTTGGTCGGGGAACGAGGAATGGCTACACCTTC	CASSQVGRGTRNGYTF	.	TRBV4-1	TRBJ1-2	.
TGTGCCAGCAGTTCCCCGGGGACTAGCGGGTCCTCCTACGAGCAGTACTTC	CASSSPGTSGSSYEQYF	TRBD2	TRBV28	TRBJ2-7	.
TGTGCCAGCAGGAGGGGGCCCCAAAACGAGCAGTACTTC	CASRRGPQNEQYF	TRBD1	TRBV6-5	TRBJ2-7	.
TGCGCCAGCAGCGCTATGACAGTACGGGATGAAAAACTGTTTTTT	CASSAMTVRDEKLFF	.	TRBV5-1	TRBJ1-4	.
TGTGCCAGTAGTCCCCGGACAGCTACAACCTACGAGCAGTACTTC	CASSPRTATTYEQYF	.	TRBV19	TRBJ2-7	.
TGTGCCAGTGGCTCGACCAGGGCGAATTCACCCCTCCACTTT	CASGSTRANSPLHF	.	TRBV19	TRBJ1-6	few
TGCGCCAGCAGCCTTAGGACTAGCGGGTATGACAATGAGCAGTTCTTC	CASSLRTSGYDNEQFF	TRBD2	TRBV5-1	TRBJ2-1	.
TGTGCCAGCCAGGCCCCCAAGGTGGGCACTGAAGCTTTCTTT	CASQAPKVGTEAFF	.	TRBV25-1	TRBJ1-1	.
TGTGCCTGGAGTGTACAGATTTCTGGGCCCGTACGAGGAAACACCATATATTTT	CAWSVQISGPVRGNTIYF	.	TRBV30	TRBJ1-3	.
TGTGCCAGCAGTCTAGCGGGCCCGAACACCGGGGAGCTGTTTTTT	CASSLAGPNTGELFF	TRBD2	TRBV7-3	TRBJ2-2	.
TGTGCCAGTAGTCCGTGGGGACAGGGGGCCACTGAAGCTTTCTTT	CASSPWGQGATEAFF	TRBD1	TRBV19	TRBJ1-1	.
TGTGCCATCAGTCTAGCGGGGGGGCCAGATACGCAGTATTTT	CAISLAGGPDTQYF	TRBD2	TRBV10-3	TRBJ2-3	.
TGCGCCAGCAGCCAAGTAGTTGGGGCCTCCTACGAGCAGTACTTC	CASSQVVGASYEQYF	.	TRBV4-1	TRBJ2-7	.
TGTGCCACACGGGACATACTGACCTACGAGCAGTACTTC	CATRDILTYEQYF	.	TRBV2	TRBJ2-7	.
TGTGCCAGCGTGACTAGCGGGGACCCGTCGAGGGTGGGCCAGTACTTC	CASVTSGDPSRVGQYF	TRBD2	TRBV6-6	TRBJ2-5	.
TGTGCCAGCAGTCCCCTAGGGGAGGGCAATCAGCCCCAGCATTTT	CASSPLGEGNQPQHF	.	TRBV27	TRBJ1-5	few
TGTGCCAGCAGTGTGGACATTCACAATGAGCAGTTCTTC	CASSVDIHNEQFF	.	TRBV25-1	TRBJ2-1	.
TGTGCCACCTGGGGGGAAGGACACCGGCGATCACCCCTCCACTTT	CATWGEGHRRSPLHF	.	TRBV28	TRBJ1-6	.
TGCGCCAGCAGCCAAGTGCGCGGTCAGCCCCAGCATTTT	CASSQVRGQPQHF	.	TRBV4-1	TRBJ1-5	.
TGTGCCAGCAGCGTAGCGGCGGGAGTGGTGGCCAATGAGCAGTTCTTC	CASSVAAGVVANEQFF	TRBD2	TRBV9	TRBJ2-1	.
TGCGCCAGCAGCTTGGATGCGCAGGTCCGACCAGGTGGGGCAAGAAACACCATATATTTT	CASSLDAQVRPGGARNTIYF	.	TRBV5-1	TRBJ1-3	once
TGCGCCAGCAGCTTTGACAGGGGGCACACTGAAGCTTTCTTT	CASSFDRGHTEAFF	TRBD1	TRBV5-1	TRBJ1-1	.
TGTGCCAGCTCATCTCAAAGCGGGCTATACGAGCAGTACTTC	CASSSQSGLYEQYF	.	TRBV18	TRBJ2-7	.
TGCAGCCTCGGGGGGTCTGTGGAGGGGCCTGAAGCTTTCTTT	CSLGGSVEGPEAFF	.	TRBV29-1	TRBJ1-1	.
TGTGCCAGCAGCTGGATCCTGGATTCCCGGGGAGAGACCCAGTACTTC	CASSWILDSRGETQYF	.	TRBV5-5	TRBJ2-5	.
TGTGCCAGCTCACCAGACAGGAGCTATGGCTACACCTTC	CASSPDRSYGYTF	.	TRBV18	TRBJ1-2	.